This is a list of T cell receptor beta chains from one sample in a study of blood T cell repertoires in COVID-19. The table came from immunoSEQ multiplex PCR; TCRdb's copy has only in-frame clones and leaves some out. The sample yields more than 85,000 clones, about 88% seen once. The sequencing sample was made of peripheral blood. The receptors were gathered from a woman aged 50 to 60 with acute or convalescent COVID-19. Both conserved end residues are part of each CDR3. Each record gives: J gene, clone size, D gene, V gene, CDR3 protein, CDR3 DNA. D genes are given only for firm matches. Some rows have no size entry. The others give once, few or many, or a class for an expanded clone.

J: TRBJ2-7
size: once
D: TRBD2
V: TRBV5-8
CDR3: CASSAGLRAGPEQYF
DNA: TGTGCCAGCAGCGCTGGACTGCGAGCGGGACCCGAGCAGTACTTC

J: TRBJ1-6
size: NA
D: NA
V: TRBV6-5
CDR3: CAGNAGGRSPLHF
DNA: TGTGCCGGGAACGCGGGGGGTCGCTCACCCCTCCACTTT

J: TRBJ2-3
size: NA
D: TRBD2
V: TRBV30
CDR3: CAWILRRAGTLGGTDTQYF
DNA: TGTGCCTGGATCTTGCGAAGAGCGGGAACACTAGGAGGCACAGATACGCAGTATTTT

J: TRBJ2-1
size: once
D: TRBD2
V: TRBV5-4
CDR3: CASSTGLAGGPGNEQFF
DNA: TGTGCCAGCAGCACGGGACTAGCGGGAGGGCCAGGCAATGAGCAGTTCTTC

J: TRBJ2-3
size: NA
D: NA
V: TRBV9
CDR3: CASSVFGLETDTQYF
DNA: TGTGCCAGCAGCGTCTTCGGACTGGAGACAGATACGCAGTATTTT

J: TRBJ2-7
size: NA
D: NA
V: TRBV29-1
CDR3: CSVGMGGSYEQYF
DNA: TGCAGCGTTGGTATGGGAGGCTCCTACGAGCAGTACTTC

J: TRBJ2-2
size: NA
D: TRBD2
V: TRBV7-2
CDR3: CASRGLPNTGELFF
DNA: TGTGCCAGCAGGGGACTACCCAACACCGGGGAGCTGTTTTTT

J: TRBJ2-1
size: NA
D: TRBD2
V: TRBV18
CDR3: CASSPPRGGEPYNEQFF
DNA: TGTGCCAGCTCACCCCCGAGGGGAGGGGAGCCCTACAATGAGCAGTTCTTC

J: TRBJ2-5
size: NA
D: NA
V: TRBV5-8
CDR3: CASSLGQGFSETQYF
DNA: TGTGCCAGCAGCTTGGGGCAGGGATTTTCGGAGACCCAGTACTTC

J: TRBJ1-5
size: NA
D: TRBD1
V: TRBV2
CDR3: CASLRDRGDQPQHF
DNA: TGTGCCAGCCTCCGGGACAGGGGAGATCAGCCCCAGCATTTT

J: TRBJ1-1
size: NA
D: NA
V: TRBV12-1
CDR3: CASSPPPGYPEAFF
DNA: TGTGCCAGCAGCCCCCCACCAGGGTACCCTGAAGCTTTCTTT

J: TRBJ2-1
size: NA
D: TRBD2
V: TRBV19
CDR3: CASRFTSGRSNEQFF
DNA: TGTGCCAGTAGATTTACTAGCGGGAGGAGCAATGAGCAGTTCTTC

J: TRBJ2-2
size: NA
D: TRBD2
V: TRBV5-1
CDR3: CASSFGSRGAGELFF
DNA: TGCGCCAGCAGCTTCGGGTCCCGGGGGGCCGGGGAGCTGTTTTTT

J: TRBJ1-2
size: NA
D: NA
V: TRBV5-5
CDR3: CASSAHSANYGYTF
DNA: TGTGCCAGCAGCGCACACAGTGCTAACTATGGCTACACCTTC

J: TRBJ1-4
size: NA
D: NA
V: TRBV5-5
CDR3: CASSSSIGVPNEKLFF
DNA: TGTGCCAGCAGCTCGAGCATAGGGGTCCCTAATGAAAAACTGTTTTTT

J: TRBJ2-7
size: few
D: NA
V: TRBV5-1
CDR3: CASSLAGLTYEQYF
DNA: TGCGCCAGCAGCTTGGCCGGACTTACCTACGAGCAGTACTTC

J: TRBJ2-7
size: few
D: TRBD2
V: TRBV7-2
CDR3: CASSLSGGRSYEQYF
DNA: TGTGCCAGCAGCTTATCGGGAGGGCGCTCCTACGAGCAGTACTTC

J: TRBJ2-7
size: once
D: TRBD2
V: TRBV29-1
CDR3: CSVVSGGTGEQYF
DNA: TGCAGCGTTGTTAGCGGGGGGACGGGGGAGCAGTACTTC

J: TRBJ2-4
size: NA
D: NA
V: TRBV18
CDR3: CASSHDSALAKNIQYF
DNA: TGTGCCAGCTCACACGACAGTGCCCTAGCCAAAAACATTCAGTACTTC

J: TRBJ2-7
size: NA
D: TRBD1
V: TRBV5-1
CDR3: CASSLDGTGVEQYF
DNA: TGCGCCAGCAGCTTGGATGGGACAGGGGTCGAGCAGTACTTC

J: TRBJ2-7
size: NA
D: NA
V: TRBV18
CDR3: CASSPTVSYEQYF
DNA: TGTGCCAGCTCACCGACAGTATCCTACGAGCAGTACTTC

J: TRBJ1-5
size: NA
D: NA
V: TRBV15
CDR3: CATSRVRGNQPQHF
DNA: TGTGCCACCAGCAGAGTTAGAGGCAATCAGCCCCAGCATTTT

J: TRBJ1-2
size: NA
D: TRBD1
V: TRBV3-1/TRBV3-2
CDR3: CASSLGQGTLLGYGYTF
DNA: TGTGCCAGCAGCCTGGGACAGGGAACCCTCCTGGGCTATGGCTACACCTTC

J: TRBJ1-1
size: NA
D: NA
V: TRBV5-1
CDR3: CASSLIGADTEAFF
DNA: TGCGCCAGCAGCTTGATAGGGGCCGACACTGAAGCTTTCTTT

J: TRBJ1-4
size: NA
D: NA
V: TRBV28
CDR3: CASSFGIGEKLFF
DNA: TGTGCCAGCAGTTTCGGGATCGGGGAAAAACTGTTTTTT

J: TRBJ2-3
size: NA
D: NA
V: TRBV27
CDR3: CASTPRRQQGADTQYF
DNA: TGTGCCAGCACCCCGCGGAGACAGCAAGGCGCAGATACGCAGTATTTT

J: TRBJ2-7
size: NA
D: TRBD2
V: TRBV5-1
CDR3: CASSLAAGAGEQYF
DNA: TGCGCCAGCAGCTTGGCTGCGGGAGCGGGCGAGCAGTACTTC

J: TRBJ2-2
size: NA
D: NA
V: TRBV4-1
CDR3: CASSQETPQGFAGELFF
DNA: TGCGCCAGCAGCCAAGAGACCCCGCAGGGGTTCGCCGGGGAGCTGTTTTTT

J: TRBJ2-1
size: few
D: NA
V: TRBV18
CDR3: CASSRSSYNEQFF
DNA: TGTGCCAGCTCACGGAGCAGCTACAATGAGCAGTTCTTC

J: TRBJ2-2
size: NA
D: TRBD2
V: TRBV29-1
CDR3: CSVVSGGRTGELFF
DNA: TGCAGCGTGGTTTCCGGCGGGAGAACCGGGGAGCTGTTTTTT

J: TRBJ2-5
size: NA
D: NA
V: TRBV7-9
CDR3: CASSSSREPQETQYF
DNA: TGTGCCAGCAGCTCTAGCCGGGAGCCCCAAGAGACCCAGTACTTC

J: TRBJ1-2
size: NA
D: NA
V: TRBV30
CDR3: CACGQGNNYGYTF
DNA: TGTGCCTGCGGTCAGGGTAATAACTATGGCTACACCTTC

J: TRBJ2-5
size: NA
D: TRBD2
V: TRBV18
CDR3: CASSPLGGLALTETQYF
DNA: TGTGCCAGCTCACCTCTCGGAGGACTAGCTCTAACGGAGACCCAGTACTTC

J: TRBJ1-2
size: NA
D: NA
V: TRBV7-2
CDR3: CASNRPSYGYTF
DNA: TGTGCCAGCAATCGCCCCAGCTATGGCTACACCTTC

J: TRBJ2-7
size: once
D: TRBD1
V: TRBV28
CDR3: CASSSPGQGAYEQYF
DNA: TGTGCCAGCAGTTCCCCGGGACAGGGGGCCTACGAGCAGTACTTC